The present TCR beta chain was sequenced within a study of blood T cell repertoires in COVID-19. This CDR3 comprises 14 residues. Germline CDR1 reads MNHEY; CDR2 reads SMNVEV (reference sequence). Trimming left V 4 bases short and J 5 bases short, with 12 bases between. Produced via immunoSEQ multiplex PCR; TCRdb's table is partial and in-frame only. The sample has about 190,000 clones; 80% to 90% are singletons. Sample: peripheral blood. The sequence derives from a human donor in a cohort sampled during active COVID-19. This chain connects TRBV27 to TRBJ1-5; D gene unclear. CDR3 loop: CASSSQIYDQPQHF. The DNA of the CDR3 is TGTGCCAGCAGTTCCCAAATCTATGATCAGCCCCAGCATTTT.